The 15 T cell receptor beta chains given below trace back to one sample, sequenced in a study of T cell repertoires in cytomegalovirus infection. TCRdb itself ran the reads through MiXCR, one entry per CDR3 protein. The sample yields about 340,000 distinct CDR3 sequences, 25% to 30% seen once. The antigens of these receptors remain unknown. This specimen was cultured PBMCs, taken from culture after CMV antigen stimulation. Receptor source: a human donor in good health (CMV status not recorded). Some clones in this sample may be carry-over from other donors' samples.

Only one count was recorded for this clonotype. J is TRBJ2-7 and V is TRBV27; 9 bases agree with TRBD2. The germline gives CDR1 MNHEY, CDR2 SMNVEV (reference sequence). This CDR3 has 16 residues. V shed 2 bases and J 5 bases; nucleotides not matched to a gene: 10. CDR3 in amino acids: CASSLSLAGRADEQYF. The CDR3 DNA sequence: TGTGCCAGCAGTTTAAGTCTAGCGGGACGGGCGGACGAGCAGTACTTC.

The chain is built from TRBV9 and TRBJ2-2, with 8 nucleotides matching TRBD1. Per germline, CDR1 SGDLS and CDR2 YYNGEE. Trimming at V came to 7 bases and at J to 2 bases, leaving 4 bases not matched to a gene. The CDR3 has 14 amino acids. The CDR3, as DNA: TGTGCCAGCGGAACAGGGGGAAACACCGGGGAGCTGTTTTTT. Its protein product is CASGTGGNTGELFF.

This clonotype was recorded a few times. This chain joins TRBV20-1 and TRBJ2-7, with D possibly matching TRBD2 (5 bases). Germline assignment: CDR1 DFQATT and CDR2 SNEGSKA (reference sequence). Trimming stripped 1 base from V and 2 bases from J, with 9 bases between. There are 13 residues in the CDR3. As DNA, the CDR3 is TGCAGTGCTAGAGGAGGGATTGCCTACGAGCAGTACTTC. It translates to CSARGGIAYEQYF.

This clonotype was seen repeatedly, ten times or more. The chain uses TRBV6-5 and TRBJ1-6; possibly TRBD1 for D (6 bases). V was cut by 4 bases and J by 11 bases, with 21 bases left in between. Germline lookup yields CDR1 MNHEY and CDR2 SVGAGI. CDR3 size: 16 residues. CDR3 amino acids: CASSWSGGRRDAPLHF. CDR3 nucleotides: TGTGCCAGCAGTTGGTCCGGGGGCAGGAGGGATGCACCCCTCCACTTT.

The rearrangement joins TRBV6-1 to TRBJ1-1; D gene unclear. V shed 5 bases and J shed 10 bases, with 11 bases lying between them. CDR1 is MNHNS, CDR2 SASEGT, per germline. The CDR3 is made up of 11 amino acids. Written as DNA, the CDR3 is TGTGCCAGCAGTAATTCCCCGGGAGCTTTCTTT. It yields the protein CASSNSPGAFF.

The chain recombines TRBV7-9 with TRBJ2-7, with TRBD1 identical over 12 bases. V shed 5 bases, J shed 7 bases, and the junction held 9 bases outside the gene matches. The length of the CDR3 is 15 residues. Per the germline V gene, CDR1 is SEHNR and CDR2 is FQNEAQ (reference sequence). The CDR3 spells CASSVSGTGGDEQYF. The CDR3 DNA reads as TGTGCCAGCAGCGTCTCCGGGACAGGGGGCGATGAGCAGTACTTC.

Details on this clonotype: It may be a read error: a sequence one base away is much more abundant. The J gene is TRBJ2-3, the V gene TRBV5-3; TRBD1 might be the D (6 bases). TRBV5-3 is an ORF, with its function uncertain. This CDR3 region has 16 residues. Between the trimmed V and J ends, which lost 8 bases and 4 bases, there was a span of 23 bases. The CDR3 sequence: CASRRGDKRLADTQYF. The CDR3 nucleotides read TGTGCCAGCAGACGAGGGGACAAACGGCTTGCAGATACGCAGTATTTT.

The CDR3, as DNA: TGTGCCAGCAGTTTAAGGGGGCTTGGTGGAGAGACCCAGTACTTC. Its translation: CASSLRGLGGETQYF. This rearrangement joins TRBV12-3 or TRBV12-4 to TRBJ2-5, with 7 bases fitting TRBD1. Trimming cost V 2 bases and J 4 bases; bases outside gene matches: 7. The CDR3 extends over 15 amino acids.

The chain is built from TRBV28 and TRBJ2-4; D gene unclear. Germline V gene lookup returns CDR1 MDHEN and CDR2 SYDVKM. The CDR3 has 12 residues. Trimming removed 4 bases from V and 7 bases from J, with 8 bases in between. CDR3 residues: CASSSPPNIQYF. CDR3 DNA sequence: TGTGCCAGCAGTTCGCCCCCGAACATTCAGTACTTC.

The rearrangement links TRBV9 to TRBJ1-1; 7 bases agree with TRBD1. The CDR3 sequence is 15 residues long. Germline CDR1 SGDLS, CDR2 YYNGEE. V shed 0 bases, J shed 4 bases, and the junction held 6 bases outside the gene matches. The DNA for the CDR3 is TGTGCCAGCAGCGTAGATGGAGGGGGCGTCACTGAAGCTTTCTTT. Translated: CASSVDGGGVTEAFF.

This clonotype was counted between two and nine times. The chain recombines TRBV7-8 with TRBJ1-2, with 8 bases lining up with TRBD1. Germline values: CDR1 SGHVS, CDR2 FQNEAQ. The CDR3 spans 14 residues. With V trimmed by 3 bases and J by 8 bases, 8 bases remained unmatched. The CDR3 sequence is CASSFATTGAGYTF. The CDR3 DNA is TGTGCCAGCAGCTTTGCTACGACAGGGGCCGGCTACACCTTC.

The V call is TRBV20-1, the J call TRBJ1-1; the D is unclear. The CDR3 spans 15 residues. The germline V gene encodes CDR1 DFQATT and CDR2 SNEGSKA (reference sequence). Trimming took off 3 bases at V and 0 bases at J, with 14 bases between the two ends. CDR3 region: CSASWRTGVNTEAFF. CDR3 nucleotides: TGCAGTGCTAGTTGGAGGACTGGGGTGAACACTGAAGCTTTCTTT.

This clonotype showed up just a few times. The V call is TRBV6-1, the J call TRBJ1-1, with D hard to call. The CDR3 has 13 residues. The V gene's germline CDR1 is MNHNS and CDR2 SASEGT. V was shortened by 7 bases and J by 3 bases, with 12 bases between the two germline ends. CDR3 nucleotides: TGTGCCAGCACGGGAGCGGTGGACACTGAAGCTTTCTTT. Protein sequence: CASTGAVDTEAFF.

This clonotype was counted a few times. The chain couples TRBV7-8 to TRBJ1-1, with 8 bases lining up with TRBD1. After removal of 4 bases from V and 6 bases from J, the junction contained 10 bases not matched to a gene. The CDR3 covers 15 residues. CDR1 SGHVS and CDR2 FQNEAQ come from the germline V gene. CDR3 DNA: TGTGCCAGCAGCTCCCCCTTCAGGGGGCTGGCTGAAGCTTTCTTT. Protein sequence: CASSSPFRGLAEAFF.

The chain carries TRBV12-3 or TRBV12-4 and TRBJ1-5, with D unresolved. Trimming removed 0 bases from V and 10 bases from J, with 13 bases in between. This CDR3 contains 14 residues. For the CDR3, the DNA is TGTGCCAGCAGTTTAGCGAGGCAGGCCGGACCCCAGCATTTT. As protein: CASSLARQAGPQHF.